Listed here are 23 T cell receptor beta chains from one sample, sequenced in a study of metastatic and nonmetastatic thyroid tumors. Via MiXCR, TCRdb re-called the PCR reads. The profile shows fewer than 40,000 clones, just under 30% of them singletons. Thyroid surgery had not been preceded by any treatment in any patient. Sequencing was performed on blood. The receptor set was obtained from a female donor with papillary thyroid cancer or a benign thyroid nodule (not recorded which). Some clones in this sample may be carry-over from other donors' samples.

V is TRBV6-1 and J is TRBJ2-7; 8 bases align to TRBD1. This CDR3 region has 15 residues. Trimming took 6 bases from V and 2 from J; bases not matched to a gene: 9. The germline V gene encodes CDR1 MNHNS and CDR2 SASEGT. The CDR3 loop reads CASSLSGTGTYEQYF. The CDR3 DNA follows: TGTGCCAGCAGCCTTAGTGGGACAGGCACCTACGAGCAGTACTTC.

The rearrangement joins TRBV27 to TRBJ2-7; D is perhaps TRBD2 (5 bases). V shed 5 bases and J shed 7 bases, with 18 bases lying between them. There are 14 residues in the CDR3. Germline V gene sequence: CDR1 MNHEY, CDR2 SMNVEV (reference sequence). This chain's CDR3 is CASSPYSGRSEQYF. CDR3 coding DNA: TGTGCCAGCAGTCCGTACTCGGGGAGAAGTGAGCAGTACTTC.

The table lists this clone with a few counts. The V gene is TRBV11-2, the J gene TRBJ1-2; 10 nucleotides match TRBD1. The CDR3 covers 17 residues. CDR1 SGHAT and CDR2 FQNNGV come from the germline V gene. The V segment lost 4 bases and the J segment 5 bases; nucleotides outside the gene matches: 13. The CDR3, as DNA: TGTGCCAGCAGCTCCCCTAAACGGGACAGGGGACGGTATGGCTACACCTTC. Its protein product is CASSSPKRDRGRYGYTF.

This clone was detected ten times or more. V gene TRBV13 combines with J gene TRBJ2-7; possible D gene TRBD1, 5 bases. There are 18 residues in the CDR3. Trimming cost V 4 bases and J 1 base, with 23 bases left between them. From germline, CDR1 is PRHDT and CDR2 FYEKMQ (reference sequence). The CDR3, as DNA: TGTGCCAGCAGCTCAAGACAGCGCTCCTCCCCCCCTTCCTACGAGCAGTACTTC. Amino acid sequence: CASSSRQRSSPPSYEQYF. The full variable domain, its missing parts supplied by reference TRBV13 and TRBJ2-7, is AAGVIQSPRHLIKEKRETATLKCYPIPRHDTVYWYQQGPGQDPQFLISFYEKMQSDKGSIPDRFSAQQFSDYHSELNMSSLELGDSALYFCASSSRQRSSPPSYEQYFGPGTRLTVT.

Ten or more counts support this clone. This chain uses TRBV5-1 with TRBJ2-1; 15 bases map to TRBD2. The trim removed 1 base at V and 12 bases at J, leaving 11 bases unmatched. Germline CDR1 reads SGHRS; CDR2 reads YFSETQ. The CDR3 is made up of 17 amino acids. CDR3 loop: CASSLRLSGLAGGGQFF. The CDR3 region has the DNA TGCGCCAGCAGCTTGCGGCTCTCGGGACTAGCGGGAGGTGGGCAGTTCTTC.

Ten or more counts support this clone. The V gene is TRBV6-2 or TRBV6-3, the J gene TRBJ2-2; weak D call: TRBD1 (6 bases). Trimming cost V 0 bases and J 6 bases, with 23 bases left between them. Germline V gene sequence: CDR1 MNHEY, CDR2 SVGEGT. CDR3 length equals 19 residues. In DNA form, the CDR3 reads TGTGCCAGCAGTTACTCGATTAAAGCGGAGTGGGGGCAGGCCGGGGAGCTGTTTTTT. Its protein product is CASSYSIKAEWGQAGELFF.

CDR3 DNA: TGCAGTGCTATGTCCGGCGGGTTCAACAATGAGCAGTTCTTC. This gives the protein CSAMSGGFNNEQFF. The chain employs TRBV20-1 and TRBJ2-1, with D perhaps matching TRBD2 (5 bases). CDR3 length: 14 amino acids. In germline, CDR1 is DFQATT, CDR2 SNEGSKA (reference sequence). Trimming left V 4 bases short and J 5 bases short, with 15 bases between.

In its sample, this clone is medium-sized. The CDR3 DNA reads TGTGCCACCAGCAGAGATATTAGGTACGAGACCCAGTACTTC. It encodes CATSRDIRYETQYF. This rearrangement joins TRBV15 to TRBJ2-5; D is uncertain. The CDR3 has 14 amino acids. The germline CDR1 and CDR2 sequences are LNHNV and YYDKDF (reference sequence). The V end was cut by 0 bases, the J end by 5 bases, with 10 bases between.

The genes are TRBV12-3 or TRBV12-4 and TRBJ2-7; TRBD1 aligns across 12 bases. This CDR3 is built from 16 residues. The junction had 12 bases not matched to a gene; V was cut back by 5 bases and J by 7 bases. CDR3 in amino acids: CASSTAPGQGAGEQYF. CDR3 nucleotide sequence: TGTGCCAGCAGTACCGCTCCGGGACAGGGGGCGGGAGAGCAGTACTTC.

CDR3 region: CASSYDGELTTEAFF. CDR3 in DNA: TGTGCCAGCAGTTACGATGGGGAATTGACCACTGAAGCTTTCTTT. The chain has TRBV6-2 or TRBV6-3 and TRBJ1-1; no clear D gene. CDR3 length equals 15 residues. Germline values: CDR1 MNHEY, CDR2 SVGEGT. V gave up 2 bases and J gave up 4 bases, with 14 bases separating them.

This clone occurred many times. The chain employs TRBV20-1 and TRBJ2-7, with D maybe TRBD1 (5 bases). The germline gives CDR1 DFQATT, CDR2 SNEGSKA (reference sequence). This CDR3 has 14 residues. Trimming took 5 bases from V and 0 from J, leaving 14 bases between them. CDR3 sequence reads: CSAQWVDNSYEQYF. The CDR3 DNA reads as TGCAGTGCTCAATGGGTGGACAACTCCTACGAGCAGTACTTC.

The genes are TRBV28 and TRBJ1-1; 11 positions match TRBD1. CDR1 MDHEN and CDR2 SYDVKM come from the germline V gene. J was trimmed by 3 bases and V by 10 bases; bases with no gene match: 7. The CDR3 loop spans 14 amino acids. The CDR3 nucleotides read TGTGCCATCGGACAGGGGGCTCGGTACACTGAAGCTTTCTTT. Translating gives CAIGQGARYTEAFF.

Only a few counts were recorded for this clone. The gene calls are TRBV20-1 and TRBJ2-7, with 9 bases identical to TRBD2. From germline, CDR1 is DFQATT and CDR2 SNEGSKA (reference sequence). Trimming at V came to 6 bases and at J to 2 bases, leaving 8 bases not matched to a gene. The CDR3 is made up of 14 amino acids. The CDR3 protein is CSAVGAGGTYEQYF. CDR3 nucleotide sequence: TGCAGTGCCGTAGGAGCGGGAGGTACCTACGAGCAGTACTTC.

This clone was seen ten or more times. J is TRBJ2-5 and V is TRBV20-1; D call uncertain. CDR3 length: 12 residues. V was cut by 3 bases and J by 6 bases, with 11 bases left in between. Germline V gene sequence: CDR1 DFQATT, CDR2 SNEGSKA (reference sequence). The CDR3 loop is CSASAATKTQYF. In DNA form, the CDR3 reads TGCAGTGCTAGTGCAGCGACGAAGACCCAGTACTTC.

This clone was seen many times. The chain has TRBV20-1 and TRBJ2-5; D ambiguous. Trimming pared 3 bases from V and 3 bases from J, leaving 23 bases between. This CDR3 has 17 amino acids. Looked up from germline, CDR1 is DFQATT and CDR2 is SNEGSKA (reference sequence). CDR3 DNA: TGCAGTGCTAGGGGTGCTGCCTCGAGGACGGCTAAAGAGACCCAGTACTTC. Residues: CSARGAASRTAKETQYF.

The chain uses TRBV6-4 and TRBJ2-1, with TRBD1 identical over 7 bases. With V trimmed by 0 bases and J by 6 bases, 5 bases remained unmatched. The CDR3 length is 15 residues. Per the germline V gene, CDR1 is MRHNA and CDR2 is SNTAGT. CDR3 DNA: TGTGCCAGCAGTGACTCAGAGACAGGGTCCAATGAGCAGTTCTTC. Translation gives CASSDSETGSNEQFF.

V usage is TRBV5-6 and J usage is TRBJ2-7, with 12 nucleotides matching TRBD2. Germline CDR1 SGHDT, CDR2 YYEEEE. J was trimmed by 4 bases and V by 5 bases; bases with no gene match: 10. This CDR3 contains 16 residues. The CDR3 here is CASRSGLAGLSYEQYF. The CDR3 DNA is TGTGCCAGCAGATCCGGACTAGCGGGGCTCTCTTACGAGCAGTACTTC.

This clone was seen a few times. This chain's CDR3 is CASSEVSGGELFF. For the CDR3, the DNA is TGTGCCAGCAGCGAGGTTAGCGGCGGGGAGCTGTTTTTT. This chain joins TRBV6-4 and TRBJ2-2; a possible D gene is TRBD2 (6 bases). The CDR3 has 13 amino acids. Germline loops: CDR1 MRHNA, CDR2 SNTAGT. V was pared by 6 bases and J by 7 bases, with 12 bases between.

V usage is TRBV30 and J usage is TRBJ1-2; D is unresolved. The V and J ends lost 3 bases and 8 bases respectively, with 16 bases between them. In germline, CDR1 is GTSNPN, CDR2 SVGIG (reference sequence). This CDR3 region has 13 residues. CDR3 in DNA: TGTGCCTGGAGGAGCAGGACCACGGGGGGCTACACCTTC. This encodes CAWRSRTTGGYTF.

This chain links TRBV7-3 with TRBJ2-3; unclear D gene. This CDR3 contains 12 residues. Trimming cost V 2 bases and J 6 bases, with 6 bases left between them. From germline, CDR1 is SGHTA and CDR2 FQGTGA. CDR3 coding DNA: TGTGCCAGCAGCTTATATGGGGATACGCAGTATTTT. Translated, it gives CASSLYGDTQYF.

This clone was seen only once. The V and J genes are TRBV20-1 and TRBJ1-2, with D unclear. Trimming took 0 bases from V and 3 from J, leaving 11 bases between them. CDR3 length equals 14 residues. CDR1 is DFQATT and CDR2 is SNEGSKA in the germline V gene (reference sequence). CDR3 in DNA: TGCAGTGCTAGAGATCAGAACGGGTACTATGGCTACACCTTC. Translated, it gives CSARDQNGYYGYTF.

This clone was picked up many times. V usage is TRBV14 and J usage is TRBJ1-4; 10 nucleotides align to TRBD1. The CDR3 has 14 amino acids. After removal of 7 bases from V and 8 bases from J, the junction contained 7 bases not matched to a gene. CDR1 and CDR2 (germline): SGHDN, FVKESK. CDR3 coding DNA: TGTGCCAGCAACGCCGGGACAGGGGAGGAAAAACTGTTTTTT. It codes for CASNAGTGEEKLFF.

This clone appeared a single time. This CDR3 is CSARETGTGPYEQYF. For the CDR3, the DNA is TGCAGTGCTAGAGAGACGGGGACAGGGCCCTACGAGCAGTACTTC. The chain joins TRBV20-1 to TRBJ2-7, with 9 bases that match TRBD1. The CDR3 length is 15 residues. Trimming removed 0 bases from V and 2 bases from J; junction bases left unmatched: 5. CDR1 is DFQATT and CDR2 is SNEGSKA in the germline V gene (reference sequence).